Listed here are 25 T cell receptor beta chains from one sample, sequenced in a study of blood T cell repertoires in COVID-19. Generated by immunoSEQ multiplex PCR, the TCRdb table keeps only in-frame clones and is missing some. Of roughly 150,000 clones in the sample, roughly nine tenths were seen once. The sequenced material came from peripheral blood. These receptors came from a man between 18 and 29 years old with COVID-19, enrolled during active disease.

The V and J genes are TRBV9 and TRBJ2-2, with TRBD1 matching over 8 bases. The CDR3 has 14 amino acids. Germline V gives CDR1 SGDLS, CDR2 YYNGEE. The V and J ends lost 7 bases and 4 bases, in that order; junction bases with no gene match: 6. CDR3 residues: CASRQGSGTGELFF. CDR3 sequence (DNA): TGTGCCAGCCGACAGGGGAGTGGCACCGGGGAGCTGTTTTTT. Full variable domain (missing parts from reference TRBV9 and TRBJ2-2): DSGVTQTPKHLITATGQRVTLRCSPRSGDLSVYWYQQSLDQGLQFLIQYYNGEERAKGNILERFSAQQFPDLHSELNLSSLELGDSALYFCASRQGSGTGELFFGEGSRLTVL.

CDR3 amino acids: CASSSTEHTIYF. The CDR3 DNA is TGTGCCAGCAGCTCTACAGAGCACACCATATATTTT. The rearrangement joins TRBV2 to TRBJ1-3, with D uncertain. V was trimmed by 6 bases and J by 8 bases, leaving 11 bases between them. The CDR3 is 12 residues long. The germline V gene encodes CDR1 SNHLY and CDR2 FYNNEI. Variable domain in full (rest from reference TRBV2 and TRBJ1-3): EPEVTQTPSHQVTQMGQEVILRCVPISNHLYFYWYRQILGQKVEFLVSFYNNEISEKSEIFDDQFSVERPDGSNFTLKIRSTKLEDSAMYFCASSSTEHTIYFGEGSWLTVV.

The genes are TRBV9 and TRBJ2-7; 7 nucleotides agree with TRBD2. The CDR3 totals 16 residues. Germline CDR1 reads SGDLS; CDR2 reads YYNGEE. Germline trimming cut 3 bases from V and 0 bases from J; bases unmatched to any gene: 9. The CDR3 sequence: CASSARFSGCSYEQYF. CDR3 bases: TGTGCCAGCAGCGCCCGATTTAGCGGGTGCTCCTACGAGCAGTACTTC.

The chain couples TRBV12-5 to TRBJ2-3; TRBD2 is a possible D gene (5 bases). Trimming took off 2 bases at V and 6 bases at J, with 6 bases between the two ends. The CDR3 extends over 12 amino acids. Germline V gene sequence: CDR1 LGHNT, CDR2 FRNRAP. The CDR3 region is CASGLTGDTQYF. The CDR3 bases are TGTGCTAGTGGTTTGACGGGGGATACGCAGTATTTT.

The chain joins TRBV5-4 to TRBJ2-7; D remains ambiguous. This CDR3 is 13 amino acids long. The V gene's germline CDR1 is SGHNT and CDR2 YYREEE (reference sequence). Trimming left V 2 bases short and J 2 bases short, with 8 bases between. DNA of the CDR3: TGTGCCAGCAGCTTAAATCGCGCCTACGAGCAGTACTTC. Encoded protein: CASSLNRAYEQYF.

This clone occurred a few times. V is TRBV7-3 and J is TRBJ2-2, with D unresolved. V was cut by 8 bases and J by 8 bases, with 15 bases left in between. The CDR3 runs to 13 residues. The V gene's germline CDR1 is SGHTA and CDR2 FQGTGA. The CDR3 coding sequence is TGTGCCAGCGCCCGACAAGCTACTGGGGAGCTGTTTTTT. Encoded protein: CASARQATGELFF.

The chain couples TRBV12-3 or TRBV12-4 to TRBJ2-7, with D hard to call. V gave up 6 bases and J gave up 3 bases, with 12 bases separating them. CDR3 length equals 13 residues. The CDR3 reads CASSLTSSYEQYF. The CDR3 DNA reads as TGTGCCAGCAGCCTGACAAGCAGCTACGAGCAGTACTTC.

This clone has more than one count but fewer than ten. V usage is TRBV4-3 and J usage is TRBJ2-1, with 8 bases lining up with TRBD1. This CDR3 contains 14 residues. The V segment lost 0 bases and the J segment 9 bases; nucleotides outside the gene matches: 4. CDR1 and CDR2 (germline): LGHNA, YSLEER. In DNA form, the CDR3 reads TGCGCCAGCAGCCAAGACTCCGGGACAGGTGAGCAGTTCTTC. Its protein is CASSQDSGTGEQFF.

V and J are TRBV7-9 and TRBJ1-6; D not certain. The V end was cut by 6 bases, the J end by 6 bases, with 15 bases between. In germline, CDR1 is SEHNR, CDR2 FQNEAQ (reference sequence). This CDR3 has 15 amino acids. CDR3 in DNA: TGTGCCAGCAGGGCGCTGGAGGGCCTTAATTCACCCCTCCACTTT. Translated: CASRALEGLNSPLHF.

DNA of the CDR3: TGTGCCAGCAGCAAGGGAGGGCAACAAGAGACCCAGTACTTC. This translates into CASSKGGQQETQYF. V is TRBV9 and J is TRBJ2-5; TRBD2 aligns across 7 bases. Germline CDR1 SGDLS, CDR2 YYNGEE. V shed 4 bases and J 2 bases; nucleotides not matched to a gene: 5. This CDR3 has 14 residues.

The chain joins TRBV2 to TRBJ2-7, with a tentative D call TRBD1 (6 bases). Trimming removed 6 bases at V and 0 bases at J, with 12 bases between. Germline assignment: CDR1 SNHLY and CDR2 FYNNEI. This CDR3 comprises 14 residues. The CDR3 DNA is TGTGCCAGCAGCGTCGACAGGAGCTCCTACGAGCAGTACTTC. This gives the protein CASSVDRSSYEQYF.

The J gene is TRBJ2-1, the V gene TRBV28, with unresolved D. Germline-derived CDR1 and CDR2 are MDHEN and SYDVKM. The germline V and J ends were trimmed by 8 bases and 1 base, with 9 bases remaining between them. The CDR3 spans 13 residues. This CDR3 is CASLGQSYNEQFF. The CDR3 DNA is TGTGCCAGCCTTGGCCAGTCCTACAATGAGCAGTTCTTC.

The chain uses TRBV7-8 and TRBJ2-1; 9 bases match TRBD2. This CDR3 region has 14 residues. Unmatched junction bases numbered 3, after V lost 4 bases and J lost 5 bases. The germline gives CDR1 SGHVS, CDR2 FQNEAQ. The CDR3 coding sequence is TGTGCCAGCAGCTCACTAGCGGGCCACAATGAGCAGTTCTTC. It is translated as CASSSLAGHNEQFF.

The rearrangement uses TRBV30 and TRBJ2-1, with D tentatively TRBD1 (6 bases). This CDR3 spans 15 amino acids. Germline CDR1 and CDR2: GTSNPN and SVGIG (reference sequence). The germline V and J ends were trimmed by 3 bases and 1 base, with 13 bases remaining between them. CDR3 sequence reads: CAWSRGQGSYNEQFF. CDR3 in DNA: TGTGCCTGGAGCCGAGGGCAGGGGTCCTACAATGAGCAGTTCTTC. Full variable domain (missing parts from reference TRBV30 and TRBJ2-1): SQTIHQWPATLVQPVGSPLSLECTVEGTSNPNLYWYRQAAGRGLQLLFYSVGIGQISSEVPQNLSASRPQDRQFILSSKKLLLSDSGFYLCAWSRGQGSYNEQFFGPGTRLTVL.

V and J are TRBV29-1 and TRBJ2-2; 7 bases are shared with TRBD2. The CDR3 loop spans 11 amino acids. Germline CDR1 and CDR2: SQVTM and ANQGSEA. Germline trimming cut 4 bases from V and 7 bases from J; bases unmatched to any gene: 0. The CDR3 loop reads CSVAGGGELFF. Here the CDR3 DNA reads TGCAGCGTTGCGGGGGGCGGGGAGCTGTTTTTT.

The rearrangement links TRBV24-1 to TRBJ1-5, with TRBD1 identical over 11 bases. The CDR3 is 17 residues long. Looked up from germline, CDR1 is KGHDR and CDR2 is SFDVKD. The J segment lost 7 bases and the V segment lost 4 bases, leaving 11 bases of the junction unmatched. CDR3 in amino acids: CATSDGLPGQGDQPQHF. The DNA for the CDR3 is TGTGCCACCAGTGACGGACTTCCGGGACAGGGGGACCAGCCCCAGCATTTT.

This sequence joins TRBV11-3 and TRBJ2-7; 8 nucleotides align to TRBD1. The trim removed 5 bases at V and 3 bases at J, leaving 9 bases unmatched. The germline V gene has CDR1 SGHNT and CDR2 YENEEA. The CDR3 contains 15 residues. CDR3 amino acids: CASSPTGANDYEQYF. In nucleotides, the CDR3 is TGTGCCAGCAGCCCGACAGGGGCCAACGACTACGAGCAGTACTTC. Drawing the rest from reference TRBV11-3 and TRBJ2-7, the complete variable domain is EAGVVQSPRYKIIEKKQPVAFWCNPISGHNTLYWYLQNLGQGPELLIRYENEEAVDDSQLPKDRFSAERLKGVDSTLKIQPAELGDSAVYLCASSPTGANDYEQYFGPGTRLTVT.

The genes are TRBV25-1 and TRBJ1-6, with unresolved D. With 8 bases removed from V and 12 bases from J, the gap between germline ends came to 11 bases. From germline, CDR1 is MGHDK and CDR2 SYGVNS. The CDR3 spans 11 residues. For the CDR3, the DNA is TGTGCCAGCGCCGGGCGGGGACCCCTCCACTTT. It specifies CASAGRGPLHF.

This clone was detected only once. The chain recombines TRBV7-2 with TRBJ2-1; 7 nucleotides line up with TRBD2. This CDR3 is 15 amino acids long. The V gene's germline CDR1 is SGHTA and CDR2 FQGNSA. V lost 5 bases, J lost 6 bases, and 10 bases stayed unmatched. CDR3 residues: CASSPPRLAANEQFF. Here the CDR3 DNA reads TGTGCCAGCAGCCCCCCCCGACTAGCAGCCAATGAGCAGTTCTTC.

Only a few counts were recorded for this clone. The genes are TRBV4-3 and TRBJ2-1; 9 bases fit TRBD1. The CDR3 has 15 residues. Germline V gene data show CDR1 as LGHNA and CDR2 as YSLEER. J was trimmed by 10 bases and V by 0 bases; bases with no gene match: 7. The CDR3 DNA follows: TGCGCCAGCAGCCAAGAAATTAACAGGGGGCTCGAGCAGTTCTTC. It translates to CASSQEINRGLEQFF.

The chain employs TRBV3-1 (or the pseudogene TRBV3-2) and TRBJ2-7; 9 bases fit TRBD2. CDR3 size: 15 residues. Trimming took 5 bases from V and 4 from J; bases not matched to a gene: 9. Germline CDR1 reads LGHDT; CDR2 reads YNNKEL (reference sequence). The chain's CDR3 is CASSSRLAAPYEQYF. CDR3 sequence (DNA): TGTGCCAGCAGCTCCCGACTAGCGGCTCCTTACGAGCAGTACTTC.

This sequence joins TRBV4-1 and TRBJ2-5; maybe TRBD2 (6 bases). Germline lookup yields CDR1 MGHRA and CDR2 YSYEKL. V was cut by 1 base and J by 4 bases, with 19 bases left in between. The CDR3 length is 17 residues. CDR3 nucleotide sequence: TGCGCCAGCAGCCAAGGGGGCCTGGGAGGCATGGGAGAGACCCAGTACTTC. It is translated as CASSQGGLGGMGETQYF.

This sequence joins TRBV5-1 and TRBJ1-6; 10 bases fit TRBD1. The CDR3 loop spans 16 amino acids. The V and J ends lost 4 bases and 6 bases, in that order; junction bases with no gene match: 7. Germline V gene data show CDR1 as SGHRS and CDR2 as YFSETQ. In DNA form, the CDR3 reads TGCGCCAGCAGCCCGGGACAGGGGAATCTTAATTCACCCCTCCACTTT. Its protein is CASSPGQGNLNSPLHF.

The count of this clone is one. Written as DNA, the CDR3 is TGTGCCAGCAGCCATAGCGGGAACTACGAGCAGTACTTC. Amino acid sequence: CASSHSGNYEQYF. The chain links TRBV7-8 to TRBJ2-7, with TRBD2 matching 8 bases. CDR3 length equals 13 residues. The V gene's germline CDR1 is SGHVS and CDR2 FQNEAQ. With 5 bases clipped from V and 3 bases from J, the junction kept 3 bases outside the gene matches.

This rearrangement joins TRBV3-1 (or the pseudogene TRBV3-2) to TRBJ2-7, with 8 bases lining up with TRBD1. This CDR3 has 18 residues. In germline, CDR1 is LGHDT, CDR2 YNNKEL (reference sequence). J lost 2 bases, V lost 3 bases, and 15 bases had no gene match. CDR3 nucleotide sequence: TGTGCCAGCAGCCACAGGGGGCAGCCTAGGGGGCTTACCTACGAGCAGTACTTC. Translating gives CASSHRGQPRGLTYEQYF.